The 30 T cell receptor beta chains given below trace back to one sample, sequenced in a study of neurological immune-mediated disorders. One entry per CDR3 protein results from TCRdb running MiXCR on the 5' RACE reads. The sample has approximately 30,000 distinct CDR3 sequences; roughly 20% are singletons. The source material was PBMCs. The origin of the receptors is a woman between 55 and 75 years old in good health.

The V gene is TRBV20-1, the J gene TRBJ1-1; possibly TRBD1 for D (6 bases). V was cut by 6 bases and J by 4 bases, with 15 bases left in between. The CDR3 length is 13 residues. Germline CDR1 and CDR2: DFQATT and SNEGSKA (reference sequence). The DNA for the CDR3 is TGCAGTGCGTTAAGCGGGGGGGCCACTGAAGCTTTCTTT. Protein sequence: CSALSGGATEAFF.

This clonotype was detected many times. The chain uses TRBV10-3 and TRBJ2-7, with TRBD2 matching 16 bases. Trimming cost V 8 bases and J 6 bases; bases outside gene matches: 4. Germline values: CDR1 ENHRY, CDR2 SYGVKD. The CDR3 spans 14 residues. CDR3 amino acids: CAIGTSGGASEQYF. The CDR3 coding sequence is TGTGCCATCGGGACTAGCGGGGGGGCGAGCGAGCAGTACTTC.

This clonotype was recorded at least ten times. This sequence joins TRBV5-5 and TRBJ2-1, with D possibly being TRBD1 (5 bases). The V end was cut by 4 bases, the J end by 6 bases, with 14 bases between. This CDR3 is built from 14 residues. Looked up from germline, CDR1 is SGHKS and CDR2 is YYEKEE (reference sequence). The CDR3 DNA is TGTGCCAGCAGCACGTTTGGACAAAGCAATGAGCAGTTCTTC. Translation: CASSTFGQSNEQFF.

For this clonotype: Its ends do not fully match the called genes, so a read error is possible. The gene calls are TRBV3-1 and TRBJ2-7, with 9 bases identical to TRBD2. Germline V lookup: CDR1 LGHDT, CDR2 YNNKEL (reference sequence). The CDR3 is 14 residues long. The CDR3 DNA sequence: TGTGCCAGCAGCCAAGGCGGGACTAGCTACGAGCACTACTTC. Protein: CASSQGGTSYEHYF.

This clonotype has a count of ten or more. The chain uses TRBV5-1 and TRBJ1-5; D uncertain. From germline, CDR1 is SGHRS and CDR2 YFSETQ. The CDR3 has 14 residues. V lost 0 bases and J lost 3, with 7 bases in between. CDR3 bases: TGCGCCAGCAGCTTGGGGCAGGCCAATCAGCCCCAGCATTTT. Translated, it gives CASSLGQANQPQHF.

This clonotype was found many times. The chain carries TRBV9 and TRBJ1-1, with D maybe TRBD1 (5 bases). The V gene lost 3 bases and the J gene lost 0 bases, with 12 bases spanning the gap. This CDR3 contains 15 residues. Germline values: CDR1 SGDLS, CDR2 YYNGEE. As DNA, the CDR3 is TGTGCCAGCAGCGGGGGAGGGGCAGTGAACACTGAAGCTTTCTTT. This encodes CASSGGGAVNTEAFF.

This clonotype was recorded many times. The DNA for the CDR3 is TGTGCCAGCAGCGTTGAGGGGGGCGGGCGCGAGCAGTACTTC. This sequence encodes CASSVEGGGREQYF. This sequence joins TRBV9 and TRBJ2-7, with D perhaps assigned TRBD1 or TRBD2 (6 bases each). CDR1 SGDLS and CDR2 YYNGEE come from the germline V gene. This CDR3 is 14 amino acids long. V shed 2 bases and J shed 6 bases, with 15 bases lying between them.

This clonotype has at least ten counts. This CDR3 reads CASSYSGLLAKNIQYF. In DNA, the CDR3 is TGTGCCAGCAGTTACTCGGGACTTCTAGCCAAAAACATTCAGTACTTC. This chain uses TRBV6-5 with TRBJ2-4; TRBD2 is a possible D gene (6 bases). Trimming left V 0 bases short and J 0 bases short, with 9 bases between. This CDR3 comprises 16 residues. Germline CDR1 is MNHEY and CDR2 is SVGAGI.

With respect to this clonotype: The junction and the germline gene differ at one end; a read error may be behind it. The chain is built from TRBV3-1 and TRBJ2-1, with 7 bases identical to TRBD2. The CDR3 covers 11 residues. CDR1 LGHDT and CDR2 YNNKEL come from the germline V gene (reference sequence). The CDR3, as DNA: TGTGCCAGTAGCCAAGTGGCGGGGGTGTTCTTC. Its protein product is CASSQVAGVFF.

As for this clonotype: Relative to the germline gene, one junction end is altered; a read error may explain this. The CDR3 bases are TGTGCCAGCAGCCAAGATATTGCGGGCCCCTACGACCAGTACTTC. The encoded protein is CASSQDIAGPYDQYF. This chain joins TRBV14 and TRBJ2-7; maybe TRBD2 (5 bases). The length of the CDR3 is 15 residues. The germline V gene has CDR1 SGHDN and CDR2 FVKESK.

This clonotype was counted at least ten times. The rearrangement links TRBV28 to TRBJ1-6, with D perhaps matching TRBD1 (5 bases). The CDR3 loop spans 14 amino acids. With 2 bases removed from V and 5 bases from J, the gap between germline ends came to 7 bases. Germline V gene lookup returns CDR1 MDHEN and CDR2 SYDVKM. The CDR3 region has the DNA TGTGCCAGCAGTTTAAGGGGTAATAATTCACCCCTCCACTTT. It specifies CASSLRGNNSPLHF.

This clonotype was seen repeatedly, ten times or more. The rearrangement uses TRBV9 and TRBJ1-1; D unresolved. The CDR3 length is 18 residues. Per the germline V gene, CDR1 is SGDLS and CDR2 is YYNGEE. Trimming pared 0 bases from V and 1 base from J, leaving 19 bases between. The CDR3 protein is CASSVGGLWRGKNTEAFF. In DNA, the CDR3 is TGTGCCAGCAGCGTAGGAGGTTTGTGGCGGGGTAAGAACACTGAAGCTTTCTTT.

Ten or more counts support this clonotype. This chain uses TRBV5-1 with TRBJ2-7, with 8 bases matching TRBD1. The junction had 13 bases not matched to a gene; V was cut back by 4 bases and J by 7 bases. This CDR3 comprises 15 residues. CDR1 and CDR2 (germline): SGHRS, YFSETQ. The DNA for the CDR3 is TGCGCCAGCAGCCCGGGGACAGGTTCCCAGATGGAGCAGTACTTC. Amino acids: CASSPGTGSQMEQYF.

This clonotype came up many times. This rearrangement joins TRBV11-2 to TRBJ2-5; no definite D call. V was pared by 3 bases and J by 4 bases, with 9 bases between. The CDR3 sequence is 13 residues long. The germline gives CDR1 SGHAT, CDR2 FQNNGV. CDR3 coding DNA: TGTGCCAGCAGCTTTGAGCTGCTAGAGACCCAGTACTTC. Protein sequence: CASSFELLETQYF.

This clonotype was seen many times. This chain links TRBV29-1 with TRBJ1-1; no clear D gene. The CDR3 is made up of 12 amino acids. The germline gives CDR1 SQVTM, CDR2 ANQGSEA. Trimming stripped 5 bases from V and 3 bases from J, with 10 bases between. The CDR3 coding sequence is TGCAGCGTTAGGACTATCGACACTGAAGCTTTCTTT. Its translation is CSVRTIDTEAFF.

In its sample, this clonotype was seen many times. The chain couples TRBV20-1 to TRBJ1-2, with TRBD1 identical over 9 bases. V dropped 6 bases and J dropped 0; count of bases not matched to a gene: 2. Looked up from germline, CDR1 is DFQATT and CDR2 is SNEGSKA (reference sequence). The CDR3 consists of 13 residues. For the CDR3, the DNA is TGCAGTGCCGGACAGGGGACTAACTATGGCTACACCTTC. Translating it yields CSAGQGTNYGYTF.

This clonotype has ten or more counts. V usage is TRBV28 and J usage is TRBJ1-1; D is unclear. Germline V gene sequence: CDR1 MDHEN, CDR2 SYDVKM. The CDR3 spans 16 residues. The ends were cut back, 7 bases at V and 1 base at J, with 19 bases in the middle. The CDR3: CASTPGHSQGNTEAFF. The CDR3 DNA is TGTGCCAGCACCCCAGGCCACTCACAAGGGAACACTGAAGCTTTCTTT.

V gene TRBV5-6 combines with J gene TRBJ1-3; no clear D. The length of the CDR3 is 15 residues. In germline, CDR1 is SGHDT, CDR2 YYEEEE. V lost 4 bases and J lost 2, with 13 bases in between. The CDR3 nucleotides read TGTGCCAGCAGCGAAATTGCTGGGGCTGGAAACACCATATATTTT. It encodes CASSEIAGAGNTIYF.

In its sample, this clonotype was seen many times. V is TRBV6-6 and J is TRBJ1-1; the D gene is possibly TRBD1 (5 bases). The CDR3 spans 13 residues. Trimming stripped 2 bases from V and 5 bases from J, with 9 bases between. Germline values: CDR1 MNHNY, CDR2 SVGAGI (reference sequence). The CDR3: CASSYGGGTEAFF. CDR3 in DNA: TGTGCCAGCAGTTACGGGGGAGGGACTGAAGCTTTCTTT.

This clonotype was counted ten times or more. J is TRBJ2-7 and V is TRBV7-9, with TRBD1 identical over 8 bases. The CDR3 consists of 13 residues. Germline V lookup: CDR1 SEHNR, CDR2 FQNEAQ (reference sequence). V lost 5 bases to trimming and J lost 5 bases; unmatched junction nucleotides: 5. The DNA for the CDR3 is TGTGCCAGCAGCGCCGACAGGGGCAACGAGCAGTACTTC. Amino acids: CASSADRGNEQYF.

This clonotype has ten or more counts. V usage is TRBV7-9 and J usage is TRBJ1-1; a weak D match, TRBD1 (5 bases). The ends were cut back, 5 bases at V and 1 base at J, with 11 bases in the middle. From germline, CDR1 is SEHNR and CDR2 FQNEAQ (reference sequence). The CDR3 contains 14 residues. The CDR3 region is CASSLLGQNTEAFF. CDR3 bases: TGTGCCAGCAGCCTGTTGGGGCAGAACACTGAAGCTTTCTTT.

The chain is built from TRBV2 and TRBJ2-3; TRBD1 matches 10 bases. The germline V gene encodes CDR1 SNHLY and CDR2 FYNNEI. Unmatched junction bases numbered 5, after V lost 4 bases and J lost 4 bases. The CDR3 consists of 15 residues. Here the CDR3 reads CASSGDRGKADTQYF. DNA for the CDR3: TGTGCCAGCAGTGGGGACAGGGGAAAGGCAGATACGCAGTATTTT.

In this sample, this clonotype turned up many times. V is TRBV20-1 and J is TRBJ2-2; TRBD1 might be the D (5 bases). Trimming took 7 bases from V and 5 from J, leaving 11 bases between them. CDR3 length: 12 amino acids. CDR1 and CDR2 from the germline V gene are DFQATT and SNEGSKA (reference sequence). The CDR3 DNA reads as TGCAGTGTCAGGGCGCGGACCGGGGAGCTGTTTTTT. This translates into CSVRARTGELFF.

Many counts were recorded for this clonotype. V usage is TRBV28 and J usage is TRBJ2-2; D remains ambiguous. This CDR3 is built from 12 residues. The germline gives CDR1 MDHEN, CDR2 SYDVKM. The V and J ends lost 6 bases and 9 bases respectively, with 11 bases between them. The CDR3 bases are TGTGCCAGCAGGATACTCGGCCGGGAGCTGTTTTTT. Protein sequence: CASRILGRELFF. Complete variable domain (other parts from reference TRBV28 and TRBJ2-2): DVKVTQSSRYLVKRTGEKVFLECVQDMDHENMFWYRQDPGLGLRLIYFSYDVKMKEKGDIPEGYSVSREKKERFSLILESASTNQTSMYLCASRILGRELFFGEGSRLTVL.

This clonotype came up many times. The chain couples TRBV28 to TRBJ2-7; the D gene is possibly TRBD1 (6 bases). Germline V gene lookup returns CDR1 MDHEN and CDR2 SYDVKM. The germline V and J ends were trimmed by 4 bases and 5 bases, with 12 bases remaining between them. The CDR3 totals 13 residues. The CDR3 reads CASSYPQGHEQYF. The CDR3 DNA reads TGTGCCAGCAGTTACCCACAGGGCCACGAGCAGTACTTC.

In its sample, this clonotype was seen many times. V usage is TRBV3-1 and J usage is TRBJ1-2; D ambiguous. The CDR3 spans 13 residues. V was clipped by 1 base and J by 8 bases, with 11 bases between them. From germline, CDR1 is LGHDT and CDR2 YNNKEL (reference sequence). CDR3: CASSQAGPAGYTF. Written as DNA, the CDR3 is TGTGCCAGCAGCCAAGCCGGGCCAGCCGGCTACACCTTC.

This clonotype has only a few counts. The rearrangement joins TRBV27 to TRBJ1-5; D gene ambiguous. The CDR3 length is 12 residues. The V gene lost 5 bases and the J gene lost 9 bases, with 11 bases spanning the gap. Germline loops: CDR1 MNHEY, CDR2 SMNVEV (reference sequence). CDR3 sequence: CASSPPGGPQHF. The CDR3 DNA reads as TGTGCCAGCAGTCCTCCGGGTGGGCCCCAGCATTTT.

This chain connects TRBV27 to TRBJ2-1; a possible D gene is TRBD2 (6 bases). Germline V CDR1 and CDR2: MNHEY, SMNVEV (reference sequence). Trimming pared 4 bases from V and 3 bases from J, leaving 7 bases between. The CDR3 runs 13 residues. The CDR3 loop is CASSSTSYNEQFF. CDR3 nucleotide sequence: TGTGCCAGCAGTTCGACTAGCTACAATGAGCAGTTCTTC.

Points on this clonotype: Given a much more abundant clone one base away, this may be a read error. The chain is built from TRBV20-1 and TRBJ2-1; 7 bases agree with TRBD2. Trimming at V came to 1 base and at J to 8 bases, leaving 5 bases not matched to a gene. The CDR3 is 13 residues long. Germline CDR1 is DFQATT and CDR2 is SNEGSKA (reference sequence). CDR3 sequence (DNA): TGCAGTGCTAGAGGGACTAGAATGTATGAGCAGTTCTTC. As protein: CSARGTRMYEQFF.

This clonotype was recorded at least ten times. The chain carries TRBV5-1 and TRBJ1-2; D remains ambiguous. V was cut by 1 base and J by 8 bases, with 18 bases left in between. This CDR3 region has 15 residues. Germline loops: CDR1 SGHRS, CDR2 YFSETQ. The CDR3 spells CASSLQADAPYGYTF. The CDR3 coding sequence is TGCGCCAGCAGCTTGCAGGCAGACGCGCCTTACGGCTACACCTTC. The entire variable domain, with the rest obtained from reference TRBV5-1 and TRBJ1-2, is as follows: KAGVTQTPRYLIKTRGQQVTLSCSPISGHRSVSWYQQTPGQGLQFLFEYFSETQRNKGNFPGRFSGRQFSNSRSEMNVSTLELGDSALYLCASSLQADAPYGYTFGSGTRLTVV.